This TCR beta chain was sequenced for a study of cytomegalovirus exposure and HLA in healthy donors. Germline V gene lookup returns CDR1 SGHAT and CDR2 FQNNGV. CDR3 size: 18 residues. The ends lost 5 bases at V and 7 bases at J; junction bases unmatched: 11. Profiled with immunoSEQ multiplex PCR; TCRdb holds only in-frame clones, not every one. The top ten hold about 6% of the sample, which has under 65,000 clones, about 95% seen once. Sequencing was performed on PBMCs. The chain uses TRBV11-2 and TRBJ2-2; TRBD2 matches at 15 bases. The TCR originated in a woman aged 18-29 years in good health and CMV-seropositive. The CDR3 DNA follows: TGTGCCAGCAGCATGGGACTAGCGGGAGGCTGGGTGGGCGGGGAGCTGTTTTTT. Its translation is CASSMGLAGGWVGGELFF.